The clone carrying this T cell receptor (beta chain) was counted a few times. This entry is derived from a study of cytomegalovirus exposure and HLA in healthy donors. The wider study: T cells numbering around 180 million yielded some 120 million unique TCR beta sequences in an earlier analysis.

V was shortened by 3 bases and J by 7 bases, with 7 bases between the two germline ends. Germline-derived CDR1 and CDR2 are MDHEN and SYDVKM. The CDR3 length is 12 residues. It was with 60 Vbeta and 13 Jbeta primers that the PCR ran. Clones were read by immunoSEQ multiplex PCR, and TCRdb kept only the in-frame ones, dropping some. This table has under 150,000 clones, around 10% appearing once. The TCR was taken from a male donor in good health and CMV-seronegative. The chain has TRBV28 and TRBJ1-5; no reliable D call. The material sequenced was PBMCs. The CDR3 protein is CASSLGSQPQHF. The DNA for the CDR3 is TGTGCCAGCAGTTTGGGCAGCCAGCCCCAGCATTTT.